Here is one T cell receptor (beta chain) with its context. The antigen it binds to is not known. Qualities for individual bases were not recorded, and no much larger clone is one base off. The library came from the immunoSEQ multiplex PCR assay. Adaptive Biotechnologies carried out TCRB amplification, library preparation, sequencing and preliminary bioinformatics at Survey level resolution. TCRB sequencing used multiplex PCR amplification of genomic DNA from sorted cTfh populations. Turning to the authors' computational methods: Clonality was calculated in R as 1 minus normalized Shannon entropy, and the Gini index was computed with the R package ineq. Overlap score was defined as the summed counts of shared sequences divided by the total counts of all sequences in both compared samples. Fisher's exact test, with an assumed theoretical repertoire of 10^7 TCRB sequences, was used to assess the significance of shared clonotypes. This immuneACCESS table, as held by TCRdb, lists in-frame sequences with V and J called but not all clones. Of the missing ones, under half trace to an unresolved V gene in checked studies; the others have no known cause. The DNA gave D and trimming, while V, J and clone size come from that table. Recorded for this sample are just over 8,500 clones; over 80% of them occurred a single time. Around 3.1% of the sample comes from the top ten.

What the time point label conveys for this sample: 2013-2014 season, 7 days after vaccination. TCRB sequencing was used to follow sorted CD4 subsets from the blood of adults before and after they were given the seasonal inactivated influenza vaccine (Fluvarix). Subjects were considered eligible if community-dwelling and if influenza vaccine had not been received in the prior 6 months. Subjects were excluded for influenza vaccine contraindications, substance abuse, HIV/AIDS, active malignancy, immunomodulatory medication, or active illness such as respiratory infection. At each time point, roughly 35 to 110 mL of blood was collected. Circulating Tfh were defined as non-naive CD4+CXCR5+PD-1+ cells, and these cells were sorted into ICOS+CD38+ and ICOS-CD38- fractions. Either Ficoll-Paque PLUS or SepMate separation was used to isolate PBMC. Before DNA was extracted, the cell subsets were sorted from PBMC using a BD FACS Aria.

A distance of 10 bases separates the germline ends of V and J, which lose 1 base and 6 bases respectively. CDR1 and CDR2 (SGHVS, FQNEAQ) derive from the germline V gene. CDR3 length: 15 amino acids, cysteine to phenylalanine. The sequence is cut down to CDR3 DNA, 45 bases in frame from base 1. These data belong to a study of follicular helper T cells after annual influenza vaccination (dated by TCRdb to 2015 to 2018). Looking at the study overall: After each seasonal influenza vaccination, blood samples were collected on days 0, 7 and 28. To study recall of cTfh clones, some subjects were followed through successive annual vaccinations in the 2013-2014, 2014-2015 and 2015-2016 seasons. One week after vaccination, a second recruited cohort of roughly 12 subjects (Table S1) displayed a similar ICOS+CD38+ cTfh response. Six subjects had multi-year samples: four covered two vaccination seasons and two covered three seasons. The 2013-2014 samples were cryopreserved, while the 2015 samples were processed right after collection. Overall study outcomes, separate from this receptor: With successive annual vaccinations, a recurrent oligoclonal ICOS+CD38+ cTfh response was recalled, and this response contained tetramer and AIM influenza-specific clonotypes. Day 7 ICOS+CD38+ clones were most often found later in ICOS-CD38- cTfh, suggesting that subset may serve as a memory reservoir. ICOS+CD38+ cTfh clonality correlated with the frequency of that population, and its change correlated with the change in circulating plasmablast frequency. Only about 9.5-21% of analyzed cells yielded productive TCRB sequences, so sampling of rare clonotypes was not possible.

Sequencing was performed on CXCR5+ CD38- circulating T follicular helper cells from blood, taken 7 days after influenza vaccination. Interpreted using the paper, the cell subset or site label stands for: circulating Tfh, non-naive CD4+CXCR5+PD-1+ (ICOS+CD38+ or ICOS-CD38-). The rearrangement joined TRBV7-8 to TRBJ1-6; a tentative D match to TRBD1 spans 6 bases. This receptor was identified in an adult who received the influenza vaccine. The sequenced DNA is TGTGCCAGCAGCTTAGACAGGGTGGGTAATTCACCCCTCCACTTT. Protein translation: CASSLDRVGNSPLHF.